This T cell receptor (beta chain) was captured by sequencing in a study of shared clonotypes between healthy human individuals (dated by TCRdb to 2018 to 2021). About the investigation overall: Two women and a few men aged 18 to 49 years were included in the cohort. For each donor, CD4 naive and CD4 memory were each given three plates, CD8 naive was given two plates, and CD8 memory was given one plate. Blood TCR repertoires of about 5 healthy adults were deeply sequenced to estimate repertoire size and the extent of clonotype sharing between individuals. Leukapheresis yielded between about 0.9 and 10 billion PBMCs per donor. To increase sequencing depth and limit assay-specific biases, TCR repertoire library preparation and sequencing were carried out by different laboratories using diverse techniques. Here is what the overall study found, with its caveats: Pairwise subsampling indicated that sequencing depth was expected to affect the degree of clonotype sharing among donors. Estimated clonotype richness was generally larger for naive than for memory subsets. Because the study included only a small number of donors, the genetic and exposure-history diversity represented was limited. Higher generation probabilities were observed for clonotypes shared by all four sorted-subset donors than for non-shared clonotypes. Even with the large sequencing depth, rarefaction of the sorted-subset datasets indicated that sequencing was incomplete. Sampling was restricted to blood, and TCR repertoires in tissue are likely to differ from TCR repertoires in blood. Across four donors, approximately 5% of naive CD4, around 3.5% of naive CD8, approximately 2.5% of memory CD4, and about 0.44% of memory CD8 clonotypes were shared.

Using the deep immunoSEQ assay, TCR CDR3 regions were amplified from genomic DNA by multiplex PCR. Genomic DNA extracted from each cell subset was distributed evenly over all wells of several immunoSEQ 96-well plates, and each plate served as one replicate. For sorted subsets, each replicate PCR was loaded with about 200 ng genomic DNA, equivalent to 32,000 or so T cell genomes. The purified libraries were quantified using a Qubit 3.0 fluorometer, sized with a Bioanalyzer 2100, and then quantified again using the KAPA Library Quantification kit. Each immunoSEQ 96-well plate was sequenced on its own single-read 150-cycle Illumina NextSeq 550 flow cell. The original pipeline was this. Because the immunoSEQ output held only junctional sequences and lacked quality scores, the filtering could not match the filtering applied to full-length reads. To assign V/J genes and CDR3, sequences were annotated using PyIR, a Python wrapper for IgBLAST v1.9, with IMGT germline references. Any read was removed if the V/J assignment was weak (E-value above 1e-6), the CDR3 was missing, or the read contained stop codons, out-of-frame junctions, or ambiguous translated residues. V3J clonotypes were defined by identical inferred V gene, J gene, and CDR3 amino acid sequence. The percentage overlap between two repertoires was calculated by dividing the number of shared unique clonotypes by the size of the smaller repertoire. Richness of each repertoire was evaluated using RTK rarefaction, the Chao1 estimator, and Recon v2.1 estimates of unobserved clonotypes. For all TCRbeta clonotypes obtained by the gDNA method from several donors, generation probabilities were computed with OLGA. Not all clones reach the TCRdb copy of this immuneACCESS table, which keeps in-frame sequences only. Checked studies attribute under half of the gap to unresolved V genes and leave the rest unexplained. The DNA gave D and trimming, while V, J and clone size come from that table. The sample yields about 1,800,000 clones; roughly 94% were counted once. The top ten clonotypes cover 1.2% of the sample.

The germline V gene sets CDR1 to MGHRA and CDR2 to YSYEKL. Reading from cysteine to phenylalanine, the CDR3 counts 15 amino acids. Only CDR3 DNA remains: 45 bases, in frame from the first base. V is cut by 4 bases and J by 4 bases, and the space between the germline ends is 15 bases. For the CD8 naive samples, CD45RO-negative cells were positively selected for CCR7, yielding a CD45RA+CCR7+ population from which TemRA cells were excluded. The donors were healthy, HIV-negative adults who had no recently reported acute infections or vaccinations. Only Caucasian adults living in Nashville, Tennessee, USA were represented among the donors. Blood was collected by leukapheresis, and PBMCs were isolated by Ficoll-Histopaque density gradient centrifugation and then cryopreserved in liquid nitrogen vapor phase. Analytical flow cytometry was used to check the purity and quantity of every magnetically sorted T cell population. Each sorted fraction had its genomic DNA isolated and then quantified by UV absorbance on a Nanodrop 2000c.

Concerning this clone: Its antigen remains undetermined. Base qualities are not provided; no much larger clone lies one nucleotide away.

The TCR originated in a young man in good health. The chain was built from TRBV4-1 and TRBJ2-3; no D gene is confidently identified. Sequences were obtained from naive CD8+ T cells sorted from blood. The intended sense of this specimen's cell subset or site label: CD45RA+CCR7+. CDR3 loop: CASSPGPDWPDTQYF. The nucleotide sequence is TGCGCCAGCAGCCCCGGGCCCGATTGGCCAGATACGCAGTATTTT.